These T cell receptor beta chains were read from a single sample in a study of Ad26.COV2.S vaccination and SARS-CoV-2 variants. Some clones are missing from TCRdb's copy, which holds only in-frame ones; the method was immunoSEQ multiplex PCR. The data contain just over 350,000 clones, around 92% of them singletons. The input for sequencing was peripheral blood, taken after recovery from COVID-19. The receptors derive from a human donor who had recovered from COVID-19. The CDR3 runs from the conserved cysteine through the conserved F or W. A D gene is named only where the DNA matches it firmly. The size field is filled for only some rows; it gives once, few, many or a size class.

12	NA	NA	TRBJ1-2	TRBV20-1	TGCAGTGCTAGTCGGGAAAACTATGGCTACACCTTC	CSASRENYGYTF
14	NA	NA	TRBJ1-3	TRBV18	TGTGCCAGCTCACCACCCGGGCCATGGAACACCATATATTTT	CASSPPGPWNTIYF
11	NA	NA	TRBJ1-3	TRBV6-5	TGTGCCAGCGGGGGTGAAAACACCATATATTTT	CASGGENTIYF
13	TRBD1	NA	TRBJ1-1	TRBV7-3	TGTGCCAGCAGCACCCAGGGGGACACTGAAGCTTTCTTT	CASSTQGDTEAFF
12	TRBD1	NA	TRBJ1-1	TRBV12-3/TRBV12-4	TGTGCCAGCGGACAGGGTGACACTGAAGCTTTCTTT	CASGQGDTEAFF
12	NA	NA	TRBJ2-5	TRBV11-2	TGTGCCAGCAGCTTCGAGGAAGAGACCCAGTACTTC	CASSFEEETQYF
15	NA	NA	TRBJ2-5	TRBV5-6	TGTGCCAGCAGCTTGTTAGGGCCAGACCAAGAGACCCAGTACTTC	CASSLLGPDQETQYF
19	TRBD1	NA	TRBJ2-5	TRBV24-1	TGTGCCACCAGTGACTCCCCCGGGACAGGGGGCATAGGTCAAGAGACCCAGTACTTC	CATSDSPGTGGIGQETQYF
15	NA	NA	TRBJ1-2	TRBV19	TGTGCCAGTAGTATAAGTGGAAGGGGGAACTATGGCTACACCTTC	CASSISGRGNYGYTF
15	NA	NA	TRBJ2-7	TRBV5-8	TGTGCCAGCAGCTCCCCCAAGGGCATCTCCTACGAGCAGTACTTC	CASSSPKGISYEQYF
14	NA	NA	TRBJ2-3	TRBV9	TGTGCCAGCAGCGGGCTTCAGCGCACAGATACGCAGTATTTT	CASSGLQRTDTQYF
16	NA	NA	TRBJ1-1	TRBV13	TGTGCCAGCAGCTTTAGGGTCCGGGGGCGAAAGCCTGAAGCTTTCTTT	CASSFRVRGRKPEAFF
14	NA	NA	TRBJ1-2	TRBV2	TGTGCCAGCAGTGAAGCGCTGTACGGCTATGGCTACACCTTC	CASSEALYGYGYTF
15	TRBD1	few	TRBJ1-2	TRBV6-2/TRBV6-3	TGTGCCAGCAGTTACCTTGGCGGGACAGAGTATGGCTACACCTTC	CASSYLGGTEYGYTF
11	NA	few	TRBJ1-1	TRBV7-2	TGTGCCAGCAGGATGAACACTGAAGCTTTCTTT	CASRMNTEAFF
15	NA	NA	TRBJ1-3	TRBV5-4	TGTGCCAGCAGCTTCCCGACCGGTTCTGGAAACACCATATATTTT	CASSFPTGSGNTIYF
16	TRBD1	NA	TRBJ2-3	TRBV10-3	TGTGCCATCGCCGACTTGAACAGGGGATTCACAGATACGCAGTATTTT	CAIADLNRGFTDTQYF
14	NA	NA	TRBJ1-2	TRBV5-1	TGCGCCAGCAGCTTGGAGCCAGGCCTCTATGGCTACACCTTC	CASSLEPGLYGYTF
15	NA	NA	TRBJ2-5	TRBV3-1/TRBV3-2	TGTGCCAGCAGCCCCCTTTACGTGGGCCAAGAGACCCAGTACTTC	CASSPLYVGQETQYF
13	NA	NA	TRBJ1-1	TRBV15	TGTGCCACCAGCAGAGTCGATACAACTGAAGCTTTCTTT	CATSRVDTTEAFF
14	NA	NA	TRBJ2-5	TRBV2	TGTGCCAGCAGTGAACGCCTAACTAAAGAGACCCAGTACTTC	CASSERLTKETQYF
15	NA	NA	TRBJ1-6	TRBV7-9	TGTGCCAGCAGCTTGCAGGGACGGGGGGGTTCACCCCTCCACTTT	CASSLQGRGGSPLHF
14	NA	NA	TRBJ1-1	TRBV6-5	TGTGCCAGCAGTTCCCTTTCCCCTTCAGTAGAAGCTTTCTTT	CASSSLSPSVEAFF
11	NA	NA	TRBJ2-7	TRBV12-3/TRBV12-4	TGTGCCAGCAGTTTCGTGGACGAGCAGTACTTC	CASSFVDEQYF
13	NA	NA	TRBJ1-2	TRBV7-8	TGTGCCAGCAGCCGTGACAGTTGGGGTGGCTACACCTTC	CASSRDSWGGYTF
14	NA	NA	TRBJ1-5	TRBV6-2/TRBV6-3	TGTGCCAGCAGTTTTGGGCGAGGCAATCAGCCCCAGCATTTT	CASSFGRGNQPQHF
15	TRBD1	NA	TRBJ2-3	TRBV15	TGTGCCACCAGCCTCGACAGGGGGCTGGCAGATACGCAGTATTTT	CATSLDRGLADTQYF
15	TRBD1	NA	TRBJ1-3	TRBV5-1	TGCGCCAGCCGGAAAGCCGGGACAGTCGGAAACACCATATATTTT	CASRKAGTVGNTIYF
15	TRBD1	NA	TRBJ2-6	TRBV3-1/TRBV3-2	TGTGCCACCGCTAAGGGGGCGATTGGGGCCAACGTCCTGACTTTC	CATAKGAIGANVLTF
15	NA	NA	TRBJ1-6	TRBV5-6	TGTGCCAGCAGCTTGACGAGAATGTATAATTCACCCCTCCACTTT	CASSLTRMYNSPLHF
11	NA	NA	TRBJ2-2	TRBV6-2/TRBV6-3	TGTGCCAGCAGTAGGGGGGGGGAGCTGTTTTTT	CASSRGGELFF
18	NA	NA	TRBJ2-1	TRBV25-1	TGTGCCAGCAGCCGGGGCCTCCGCGGGGGCCGTCCCTGGAATGAGCAGTTCTTC	CASSRGLRGGRPWNEQFF
14	NA	NA	TRBJ1-2	TRBV7-2	TGTGCCAGCAGCTCACTAAGACCCCAGGGTGGCTACACCTTC	CASSSLRPQGGYTF
11	TRBD2	NA	TRBJ2-5	TRBV6-5	TGTGCCAGCAGCTCCGGGGGGGCCCAGTACTTC	CASSSGGAQYF
16	TRBD2	NA	TRBJ2-3	TRBV5-6	TGTGCCAGCCATCAGCCTAGCGGGGGGGCCTCAGATACGCAGTATTTT	CASHQPSGGASDTQYF
12	NA	NA	TRBJ1-1	TRBV4-3	TGCGCCAGCAGCCAAGAAGGGGGGTGGCCTTTCTTT	CASSQEGGWPFF
13	NA	NA	TRBJ1-2	TRBV4-1	TGCGCCAGCAACCCGGGACCTGACTATGGCTACACCTTC	CASNPGPDYGYTF
16	NA	NA	TRBJ1-2	TRBV4-3	TGCGCCAGCAGCCAAGATCGGGCGGGGACCCTTTATGGCTACACCTTC	CASSQDRAGTLYGYTF